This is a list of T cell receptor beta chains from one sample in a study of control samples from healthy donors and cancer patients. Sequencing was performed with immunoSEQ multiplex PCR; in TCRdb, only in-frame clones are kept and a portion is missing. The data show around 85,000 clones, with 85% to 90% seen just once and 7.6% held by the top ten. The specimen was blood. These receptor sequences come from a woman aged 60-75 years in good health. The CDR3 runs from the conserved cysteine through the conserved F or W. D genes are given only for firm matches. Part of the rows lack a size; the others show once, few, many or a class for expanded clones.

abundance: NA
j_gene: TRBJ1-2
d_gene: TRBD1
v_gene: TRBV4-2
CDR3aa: CASSQLGTGLYGYTF

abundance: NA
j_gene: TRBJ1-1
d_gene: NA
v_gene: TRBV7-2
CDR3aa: CASIEQGFYNTEAFF

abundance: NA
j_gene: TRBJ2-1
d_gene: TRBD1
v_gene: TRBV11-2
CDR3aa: CASSLDRTGSSLLNEQFF

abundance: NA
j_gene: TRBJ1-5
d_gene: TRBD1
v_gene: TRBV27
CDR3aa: CASSLGQGHNQPQHF

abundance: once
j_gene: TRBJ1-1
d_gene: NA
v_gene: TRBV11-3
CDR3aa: CASSLEGGTTEAFF

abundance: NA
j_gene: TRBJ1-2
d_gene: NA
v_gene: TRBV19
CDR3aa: CASSLAPGHYGYTF

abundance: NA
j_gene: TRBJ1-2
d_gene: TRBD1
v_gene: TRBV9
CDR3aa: CASSVAPGQTYGYTF

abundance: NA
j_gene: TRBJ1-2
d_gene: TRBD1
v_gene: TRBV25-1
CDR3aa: CASSDLRTRDSNYGYTF

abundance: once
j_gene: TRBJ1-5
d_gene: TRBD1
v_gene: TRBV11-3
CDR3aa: CASSPDRGGNQPQHF

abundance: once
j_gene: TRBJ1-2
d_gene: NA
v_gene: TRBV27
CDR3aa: CASSPSSGEFNYGYTF

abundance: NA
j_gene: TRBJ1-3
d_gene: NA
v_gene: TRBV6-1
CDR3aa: CASSGIGGGLSSGNTIYF

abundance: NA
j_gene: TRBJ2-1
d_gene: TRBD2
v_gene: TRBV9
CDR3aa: CASSVSGSGSYNEQFF

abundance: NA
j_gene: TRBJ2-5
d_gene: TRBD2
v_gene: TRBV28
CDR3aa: CASRDRFLKREAPGQETQYF

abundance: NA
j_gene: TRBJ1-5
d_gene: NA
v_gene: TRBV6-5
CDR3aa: CALDSTGNQPQHF

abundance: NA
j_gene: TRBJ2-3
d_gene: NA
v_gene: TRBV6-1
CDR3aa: CASSDRGEADTQYF

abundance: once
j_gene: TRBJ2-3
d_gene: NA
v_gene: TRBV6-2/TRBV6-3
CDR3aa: CASSYNSESTDTQYF

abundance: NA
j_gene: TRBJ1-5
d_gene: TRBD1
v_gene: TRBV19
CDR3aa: CASTRTGGMGSNQPQHF

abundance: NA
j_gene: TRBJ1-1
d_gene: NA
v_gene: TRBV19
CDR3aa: CASSIGRGGGTEAFF

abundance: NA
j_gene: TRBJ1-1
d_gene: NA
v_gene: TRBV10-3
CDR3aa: CAIKTEGLNTEAFF

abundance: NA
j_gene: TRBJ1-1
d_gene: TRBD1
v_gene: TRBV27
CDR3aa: CASSTRQGLDTEAFF

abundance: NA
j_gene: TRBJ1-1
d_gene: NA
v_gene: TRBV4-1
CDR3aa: CASSRETTGGTEAFF

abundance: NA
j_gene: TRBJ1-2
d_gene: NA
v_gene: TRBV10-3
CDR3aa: CAISVSVDSGKTSDYGYTF

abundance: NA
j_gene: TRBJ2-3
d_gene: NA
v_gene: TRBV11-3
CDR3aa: CASSLEVRGKGKQYF

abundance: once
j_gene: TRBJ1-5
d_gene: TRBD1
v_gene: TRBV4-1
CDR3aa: CASSRGDRGLWNNQPQHF

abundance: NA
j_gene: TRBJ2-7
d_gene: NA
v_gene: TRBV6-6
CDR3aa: CASSQTGFREQYF

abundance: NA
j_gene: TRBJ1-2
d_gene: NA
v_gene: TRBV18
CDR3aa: CASSVGQIILQGYTF